The 24 T cell receptor beta chains in this list originate from one sample, sequenced in a study of cytomegalovirus exposure and HLA in healthy donors. Vbeta (60) and Jbeta (13) primers were used in the PCR. Clones were read by immunoSEQ multiplex PCR, and TCRdb kept only the in-frame ones, dropping some. The table shows 100,000 to 120,000 clones, with less than 80% occurring only once. The sequencing input was PBMCs. These receptors originate from a woman between 40 and 50 years old in good health and CMV-seropositive.

The genes are TRBV9 and TRBJ2-7, with a tentative D call TRBD2 (6 bases). CDR1 is SGDLS and CDR2 is YYNGEE in the germline V gene. The CDR3 has 14 residues. V was clipped by 4 bases and J by 0 bases, with 11 bases between them. DNA of the CDR3: TGTGCCAGCAGCCTCACGGGGGACTCCTACGAGCAGTACTTC. It is translated as CASSLTGDSYEQYF.

The V gene is TRBV7-9, the J gene TRBJ1-6, with TRBD1 identical over 9 bases. Trimming removed 0 bases from V and 14 bases from J; junction bases left unmatched: 5. In germline, CDR1 is SEHNR, CDR2 FQNEAQ (reference sequence). The CDR3 totals 14 residues. The CDR3 here is CASSLAGQGLALHF. The CDR3, as DNA: TGTGCCAGCAGCTTAGCGGGACAGGGTCTGGCCCTCCACTTT.

DNA for the CDR3: TGTGCCAGCACCCGGGACAGGGATGAAAAACTGTTTTTT. Amino acids: CASTRDRDEKLFF. The J gene is TRBJ1-4, the V gene TRBV6-1; 9 nucleotides line up with TRBD1. The CDR3 is 13 amino acids. Germline V CDR1 and CDR2: MNHNS, SASEGT. With V trimmed by 7 bases and J by 6 bases, 3 bases remained unmatched.

The chain combines TRBV30 with TRBJ2-7, with TRBD2 as a possible D gene (5 bases). Germline V gene sequence: CDR1 GTSNPN, CDR2 SVGIG (reference sequence). The CDR3 loop spans 12 amino acids. Trimming removed 5 bases from V and 7 bases from J, with 15 bases in between. This CDR3 reads CAWGRTLREQYF. The CDR3, as DNA: TGTGCCTGGGGTAGGACTTTACGAGAGCAGTACTTC. The variable domain in full, with the rest retrieved from reference TRBV30 and TRBJ2-7, is SQTIHQWPATLVQPVGSPLSLECTVEGTSNPNLYWYRQAAGRGLQLLFYSVGIGQISSEVPQNLSASRPQDRQFILSSKKLLLSDSGFYLCAWGRTLREQYFGPGTRLTVT.

The chain links TRBV5-8 to TRBJ2-7; no clear D. The CDR3 is 13 amino acids. Germline V lookup: CDR1 SGHTS, CDR2 YDEGEE. V lost 2 bases, J lost 6 bases, and 12 bases lay in between. The CDR3 bases are TGTGCCAGCAGCTTAGGCAGGTCAGGCGAGCAGTACTTC. Amino acids: CASSLGRSGEQYF.

The CDR3 nucleotides read TGTGCCAGCAGCTTCCCCGGGACAGGGGGCTCGAACACTGAAGCTTTCTTT. Its translation: CASSFPGTGGSNTEAFF. The genes are TRBV7-8 and TRBJ1-1, with 12 bases fitting TRBD1. The junction had 6 bases not matched to a gene; V was cut back by 3 bases and J by 1 base. CDR3 length: 17 amino acids. Germline values: CDR1 SGHVS, CDR2 FQNEAQ. Variable domain in full (rest from reference TRBV7-8 and TRBJ1-1): GAGVSQSPRYKVAKRGQDVALRCDPISGHVSLFWYQQALGQGPEFLTYFQNEAQLDKSGLPSDRFFAERPEGSVSTLKIQRTQQEDSAVYLCASSFPGTGGSNTEAFFGQGTRLTVV.

This chain connects TRBV19 to TRBJ1-6, with 9 bases matching TRBD1. Germline CDR1 is LNHDA and CDR2 is SQIVND (reference sequence). The CDR3 runs to 14 residues. Trimming at V came to 4 bases and at J to 6 bases, leaving 1 base not matched to a gene. CDR3 bases: TGTGCCAGTAGTAGGGGACAGGGTAATTCACCCCTCCACTTT. It translates to CASSRGQGNSPLHF.

This chain links TRBV4-1 with TRBJ2-3; 9 bases align to TRBD2. The germline V gene has CDR1 MGHRA and CDR2 YSYEKL. The ends lost 3 bases at V and 2 bases at J; junction bases unmatched: 6. The CDR3 contains 16 residues. The CDR3 here is CASSQLAGLATDTQYF. The CDR3 nucleotides read TGCGCCAGCAGCCAGTTGGCGGGACTAGCCACAGATACGCAGTATTTT.

The genes are TRBV7-9 and TRBJ2-7; 9 bases line up with TRBD1. The germline gives CDR1 SEHNR, CDR2 FQNEAQ (reference sequence). V gave up 4 bases and J gave up 3 bases; unmatched junction bases: 7. The length of the CDR3 is 15 residues. CDR3 loop: CASSSPQGAIYEQYF. DNA for the CDR3: TGTGCCAGCAGCTCGCCACAGGGGGCCATCTACGAGCAGTACTTC.

The rearrangement joins TRBV7-9 to TRBJ1-1; D is uncertain. Germline CDR1 and CDR2: SEHNR and FQNEAQ (reference sequence). V was shortened by 1 base and J by 0 bases, with 6 bases between the two germline ends. The CDR3 spans 14 residues. CDR3 DNA: TGTGCCAGCAGCTTAGAGCGATTGAACACTGAAGCTTTCTTT. Translating gives CASSLERLNTEAFF.

Only a few counts were recorded for this clone. J is TRBJ2-3 and V is TRBV14, with 7 bases matching TRBD2. The CDR3 contains 15 residues. V lost 4 bases and J lost 4; bases outside the gene matches: 8. CDR1 and CDR2 (germline): SGHDN, FVKESK. Here the CDR3 reads CASSLTSPSADTQYF. The CDR3 coding sequence is TGTGCCAGCAGCCTGACTAGCCCTTCCGCAGATACGCAGTATTTT.

This chain joins TRBV30 and TRBJ2-1, with 10 bases identical to TRBD2. The V and J ends lost 5 bases and 10 bases, in that order; junction bases with no gene match: 5. This CDR3 has 12 residues. Germline CDR1 GTSNPN, CDR2 SVGIG (reference sequence). CDR3 coding DNA: TGTGCCTGGGGTAGACTAGCGGGCGAGCAGTTCTTC. Translation: CAWGRLAGEQFF. Full variable domain (outside the CDR3, taken from reference TRBV30 and TRBJ2-1): SQTIHQWPATLVQPVGSPLSLECTVEGTSNPNLYWYRQAAGRGLQLLFYSVGIGQISSEVPQNLSASRPQDRQFILSSKKLLLSDSGFYLCAWGRLAGEQFFGPGTRLTVL.

The genes are TRBV6-6 and TRBJ2-7; 8 bases line up with TRBD1. Germline CDR1 reads MNHNY; CDR2 reads SVGAGI (reference sequence). Trimming removed 10 bases from V and 0 bases from J; junction bases left unmatched: 5. The CDR3 totals 13 residues. The CDR3 sequence is CATYTGGSYEQYF. The CDR3 nucleotides read TGTGCCACCTACACAGGGGGCTCCTACGAGCAGTACTTC.

V and J are TRBV14 and TRBJ2-1; TRBD2 agrees at 12 bases. This CDR3 contains 15 residues. J was trimmed by 4 bases and V by 5 bases; bases with no gene match: 3. The germline CDR1 and CDR2 sequences are SGHDN and FVKESK. The CDR3 protein is CASSTGTSGYNEQFF. CDR3 nucleotide sequence: TGTGCCAGCAGCACCGGGACTAGCGGGTACAATGAGCAGTTCTTC. The full variable domain, its missing parts supplied by reference TRBV14 and TRBJ2-1, is EAGVTQFPSHSVIEKGQTVTLRCDPISGHDNLYWYRRVMGKEIKFLLHFVKESKQDESGMPNNRFLAERTGGTYSTLKVQPAELEDSGVYFCASSTGTSGYNEQFFGPGTRLTVL.

With regard to this clone: The sample carries other DNA sequences with the same CDR3. This chain links TRBV30 with TRBJ1-3; D remains unclear. V lost 0 bases to trimming and J lost 2 bases, with 8 bases between them. The CDR3 extends over 14 amino acids. CDR1 and CDR2 from the germline V gene are GTSNPN and SVGIG (reference sequence). CDR3 region: CAWSVERAGNTIYF. CDR3 nucleotides: TGTGCCTGGAGTGTAGAACGGGCTGGAAACACCATATATTTT.

The gene calls are TRBV27 and TRBJ2-1, with a possible D match to TRBD2 (6 bases). The length of the CDR3 is 11 residues. V dropped 8 bases and J dropped 10 bases, with 12 bases sitting between them. CDR1 and CDR2 (germline): MNHEY, SMNVEV (reference sequence). The CDR3 region has the DNA TGTGCCAGCTCGGCGGGGACCGAGCAGTTCTTC. Translation: CASSAGTEQFF.

This chain joins TRBV7-2 and TRBJ2-1; 12 bases map to TRBD2. Per the germline V gene, CDR1 is SGHTA and CDR2 is FQGNSA. V lost 5 bases to trimming and J lost 7 bases; unmatched junction nucleotides: 6. CDR3 size: 15 residues. The CDR3 bases are TGTGCCAGCAGCCTGACTAGCGGGAGAGGTAATGAGCAGTTCTTC. Translating it yields CASSLTSGRGNEQFF.

The CDR3 nucleotides are TGTGCCAGCAGCTTACCTAGCGGGAGCTCCTACAATGAGCAGTTCTTC. Translation gives CASSLPSGSSYNEQFF. The chain recombines TRBV11-3 with TRBJ2-1; 10 nucleotides match TRBD2. The CDR3 contains 16 residues. V gave up 2 bases and J gave up 0 bases; unmatched junction bases: 1. CDR1 is SGHNT, CDR2 YENEEA, per germline.

V gene TRBV9 combines with J gene TRBJ1-3; weak D call: TRBD1 (5 bases). Germline V gene sequence: CDR1 SGDLS, CDR2 YYNGEE. This CDR3 is built from 15 residues. Trimming removed 0 bases from V and 3 bases from J, with 10 bases in between. CDR3 in DNA: TGTGCCAGCAGCGTAGGCGGGACCGATGGAAACACCATATATTTT. Translating gives CASSVGGTDGNTIYF.

This chain links TRBV5-1 with TRBJ1-1, with D unclear. The germline CDR1 and CDR2 sequences are SGHRS and YFSETQ. CDR3 length: 14 amino acids. The V gene lost 0 bases and the J gene lost 4 bases, with 10 bases spanning the gap. This chain's CDR3 is CASSLGIGGTEAFF. Here the CDR3 DNA reads TGCGCCAGCAGCTTGGGCATCGGAGGCACTGAAGCTTTCTTT.

This rearrangement joins TRBV7-9 to TRBJ1-4; D is unresolved. CDR1 is SEHNR, CDR2 FQNEAQ, per germline (reference sequence). The CDR3 has 15 residues. The V end lost 1 base, the J end lost 4 bases, and 10 bases lay between the germline ends. CDR3 bases: TGTGCCAGCAGCTTAGGCATGGGAGGTAATGAAAAACTGTTTTTT. Amino acids: CASSLGMGGNEKLFF.

This clone was observed a handful of times. V gene TRBV18 combines with J gene TRBJ1-1; a weak D match, TRBD1 (5 bases). CDR3 length equals 13 residues. The V gene lost 10 bases and the J gene lost 3 bases, with 15 bases spanning the gap. Germline V gene lookup returns CDR1 KGHSH and CDR2 LQKENI. Here the CDR3 reads CATGPGGDTEAFF. The CDR3 nucleotides are TGTGCCACCGGCCCCGGGGGAGACACTGAAGCTTTCTTT.

The CDR3 nucleotides read TGTGCCAGCACCCCCAAGGGGGTTGGCGAGCAGTACTTC. Encoded protein: CASTPKGVGEQYF. The rearrangement joins TRBV21-1 to TRBJ2-7; the listed D gene, TRBD1, was not tested against the DNA. TRBV21-1 is described as a pseudogene. This CDR3 contains 13 residues.

The chain uses TRBV18 and TRBJ1-3; 9 bases are a match to TRBD1. The germline V gene encodes CDR1 KGHSH and CDR2 LQKENI. J gave up 4 bases and V 2 bases, and 3 bases lay outside the gene matches. The CDR3 is made up of 15 amino acids. The CDR3 DNA is TGTGCCAGCTCACCAAACAGGGGGCTGGGAAACACCATATATTTT. This translates into CASSPNRGLGNTIYF.